The rows below give T cell receptor beta chains drawn from one sample of a study of blood T cell repertoires in COVID-19. Assay: immunoSEQ multiplex PCR; the TCRdb copy retains only in-frame clones and omits some. The table records about 160,000 clones, roughly 80% of them present only once. Material for sequencing was PBMCs or T cells enriched from blood (not recorded which). The source is a woman aged 40 to 50 with acute COVID-19. Each CDR3 is given with its conserved first and last residue. The D gene is left open where the match is weak. For some rows the clone size is stated as once, few or many, or as a class when expanded; others skip it.

DNA: TGCGCCAGCAGCCAAGAACGGGGGCAGGGGACTAGCGGGAGCCGAGAGACCCAGTACTTC
CDR3: CASSQERGQGTSGSRETQYF
J: TRBJ2-5
D: TRBD2
V: TRBV4-1
size: once

DNA: TGCGCCAGCAGCTTTTCGGACAGGGGGGAGCAGTACTTC
CDR3: CASSFSDRGEQYF
J: TRBJ2-7
D: TRBD1
V: TRBV5-1
size: .

DNA: TGTGCCAGCAGCTCCAGACTTTCTGGGGCCAACGTCCTGACTTTC
CDR3: CASSSRLSGANVLTF
J: TRBJ2-6
D: .
V: TRBV7-2
size: .

DNA: TGTGCCAGCGGCTGGACAGGGGGCGACACCGGGGAGCTGTTTTTT
CDR3: CASGWTGGDTGELFF
J: TRBJ2-2
D: TRBD1
V: TRBV7-3
size: .

DNA: TGTGCCAGCTCACCACTTAGCGGGATTAGCACAGATACGCAGTATTTT
CDR3: CASSPLSGISTDTQYF
J: TRBJ2-3
D: TRBD2
V: TRBV18
size: .

DNA: TGTGCCAGCAGTTTGCGGCGGGCCTATGGCTACACCTTC
CDR3: CASSLRRAYGYTF
J: TRBJ1-2
D: .
V: TRBV12-3/TRBV12-4
size: .

DNA: TGTGCCAGCAGCTTAGATACGGGTTGGTCCTACGAGCAGTACTTC
CDR3: CASSLDTGWSYEQYF
J: TRBJ2-7
D: .
V: TRBV7-6
size: few

DNA: TGTGCCAGCACCAAACTTCGGTGGGAGTCACAGCTATCCTACGAGCAGTACTTC
CDR3: CASTKLRWESQLSYEQYF
J: TRBJ2-7
D: .
V: TRBV7-8
size: .

DNA: TGCAGCGTTGGCAGGGGGCGCGATGGCTACACCTTC
CDR3: CSVGRGRDGYTF
J: TRBJ1-2
D: TRBD1
V: TRBV29-1
size: few

DNA: TGTGCCAGCAGCTCAAGGGGTCAGCCCCAGCATTTT
CDR3: CASSSRGQPQHF
J: TRBJ1-5
D: .
V: TRBV7-2
size: many

DNA: TGTGCCAGCAGTGAAGCGGGCGGGAGCTACAATGAGCAGTTCTTC
CDR3: CASSEAGGSYNEQFF
J: TRBJ2-1
D: TRBD2
V: TRBV6-1
size: .

DNA: TGTGCCAGCAGCCCGGGGACAGGGGCCCTAGCAGGGACGCAGTATTTT
CDR3: CASSPGTGALAGTQYF
J: TRBJ2-3
D: TRBD1
V: TRBV9
size: .

DNA: TGCGCCAGCAGCCTCTTGACAGGTATCTTTGAAAAACTGTTTTTT
CDR3: CASSLLTGIFEKLFF
J: TRBJ1-4
D: .
V: TRBV4-1
size: .

DNA: TGTGCCAGCAGCCCCCGTAGCAATCAGCCCCAGCATTTT
CDR3: CASSPRSNQPQHF
J: TRBJ1-5
D: .
V: TRBV5-5
size: .

DNA: TGTGCCAGCAGCTTACCGGGAGAAGAGACCCAGTACTTC
CDR3: CASSLPGEETQYF
J: TRBJ2-5
D: .
V: TRBV7-9
size: once

DNA: TGTGCCAGCGAGAGACAGGTGAACTATGGCTACACCTTC
CDR3: CASERQVNYGYTF
J: TRBJ1-2
D: .
V: TRBV6-5
size: .

DNA: TGTGCCTGGAGTTCCGGGACTAGTAGGACAGATACGCAGTATTTT
CDR3: CAWSSGTSRTDTQYF
J: TRBJ2-3
D: TRBD2
V: TRBV30
size: .

DNA: TGCAGCGTTGATGTACGGGAGGTACCATGGAATGAGCAGTTCTTC
CDR3: CSVDVREVPWNEQFF
J: TRBJ2-1
D: TRBD2
V: TRBV29-1
size: .

DNA: TGTGCCAGCAGCTTAGCCCGGGGAGCGGGCCGGGATACGCAGTATTTT
CDR3: CASSLARGAGRDTQYF
J: TRBJ2-3
D: .
V: TRBV7-3
size: .

DNA: TGTGCCAGCAGTTTCCGGACTAGCGGCACAGATACGCAGTATTTT
CDR3: CASSFRTSGTDTQYF
J: TRBJ2-3
D: TRBD2
V: TRBV28
size: .

DNA: TGTGCCAGCAGTGAAGCCAGGGGTCATAATGAAAAACTGTTTTTT
CDR3: CASSEARGHNEKLFF
J: TRBJ1-4
D: .
V: TRBV2
size: .

DNA: TGTGCCAGCAGCCAAGGTGGGACACACAAGAATGAGCAGTTCTTC
CDR3: CASSQGGTHKNEQFF
J: TRBJ2-1
D: .
V: TRBV14
size: .

DNA: TGTGCCTGGAGTGTGACAGGGAAGGAGACCCAGTACTTC
CDR3: CAWSVTGKETQYF
J: TRBJ2-5
D: TRBD1
V: TRBV30
size: few

DNA: TGTGCCAGCAGTGAAGACCTAGCGGGAGCTGAGCAGTTCTTC
CDR3: CASSEDLAGAEQFF
J: TRBJ2-1
D: TRBD2
V: TRBV2
size: .

DNA: TGTGCCAGCTCCCCCGGGACAGGGGCGAACACTGAAGCTTTCTTT
CDR3: CASSPGTGANTEAFF
J: TRBJ1-1
D: TRBD1
V: TRBV18
size: few

DNA: TGTGCCAGCGGTGGCCGCAATGAGCAGTTCTTC
CDR3: CASGGRNEQFF
J: TRBJ2-1
D: .
V: TRBV6-8
size: many

DNA: TGTGCCAGCATCCTCCTCCTTCCGAACACTGAAGCTTTCTTT
CDR3: CASILLLPNTEAFF
J: TRBJ1-1
D: .
V: TRBV6-5
size: once

DNA: TGTGCCAGCAGCCCCGACGGGGATACGCAGTATTTT
CDR3: CASSPDGDTQYF
J: TRBJ2-3
D: .
V: TRBV6-5
size: .

DNA: TGTGCCAGCAGTTACGGACTAGCGGGCGCGAACACCGGGGAGCTGTTTTTT
CDR3: CASSYGLAGANTGELFF
J: TRBJ2-2
D: TRBD2
V: TRBV27
size: few

DNA: TGTGCCAGTAGTAGCGATTTAAATACGCAGTATTTT
CDR3: CASSSDLNTQYF
J: TRBJ2-3
D: .
V: TRBV19
size: .

DNA: TGCGCCAGCAGCTTGGGGACTCCTAGTGGCACAGATACGCAGTATTTT
CDR3: CASSLGTPSGTDTQYF
J: TRBJ2-3
D: .
V: TRBV5-1
size: .

DNA: TGTGCCAGCAACACGTACGGACAGCAATATGGCTACACCTTC
CDR3: CASNTYGQQYGYTF
J: TRBJ1-2
D: .
V: TRBV6-5
size: .

DNA: TGTGCCAGCAGCCCAATTCTAGCGGGAGGCTCCTACAATGAGCAGTTCTTC
CDR3: CASSPILAGGSYNEQFF
J: TRBJ2-1
D: TRBD2
V: TRBV4-2
size: .

DNA: TGTGCCAGCAGTTTACAGGGGGGTAGTGAAGCTTTCTTT
CDR3: CASSLQGGSEAFF
J: TRBJ1-1
D: TRBD1
V: TRBV27
size: few

DNA: TGTGCCAGCAGCCCCCGCCGGACAGGGTTTCGTAATGAGCAGTTCTTC
CDR3: CASSPRRTGFRNEQFF
J: TRBJ2-1
D: TRBD1
V: TRBV9
size: few

DNA: TGTGCCAGCAGCTTAGTGGCGACAACGGATACGCAGTATTTT
CDR3: CASSLVATTDTQYF
J: TRBJ2-3
D: .
V: TRBV13
size: once

DNA: TGTGCCACCAGTGATACCCTAATGCAGACCCAGTACTTC
CDR3: CATSDTLMQTQYF
J: TRBJ2-5
D: .
V: TRBV24-1
size: .

DNA: TGTGCCAGCAGGAAGGGGGAGAGATCCACTGAAGCTTTCTTT
CDR3: CASRKGERSTEAFF
J: TRBJ1-1
D: .
V: TRBV6-5
size: .

DNA: TGCGCCAGCCGAGTACAAACAGGTGACCGTAATTCACCCCTCCACTTT
CDR3: CASRVQTGDRNSPLHF
J: TRBJ1-6
D: .
V: TRBV5-1
size: few

DNA: TGTGCCAGCAGTCGGACTAGCGGGACGGGGGGGGAGCTGTTTTTT
CDR3: CASSRTSGTGGELFF
J: TRBJ2-2
D: TRBD2
V: TRBV6-5
size: .

DNA: TGTGCCAGTACCAGGGAAGCTGGAAACACCATATATTTT
CDR3: CASTREAGNTIYF
J: TRBJ1-3
D: .
V: TRBV19
size: .

DNA: TGTGCCAGCAGCTTCTTGGAAAGGGGCGATGGCTACACCTTC
CDR3: CASSFLERGDGYTF
J: TRBJ1-2
D: .
V: TRBV7-2
size: .

DNA: TGTGCCAGCAGCCAAGATGTGCTAGCGGGAGCCTACGAGCAGTACTTC
CDR3: CASSQDVLAGAYEQYF
J: TRBJ2-7
D: TRBD2
V: TRBV4-2
size: few

DNA: TGTGCCAGCAGCTTGAAAACTCATCAAAGTCCCTACAATGAGCAGTTCTTC
CDR3: CASSLKTHQSPYNEQFF
J: TRBJ2-1
D: .
V: TRBV5-6
size: .

DNA: TGTGCCAGCAGCCCCCGGACAGACGCCTACAATGAGCAGTTCTTC
CDR3: CASSPRTDAYNEQFF
J: TRBJ2-1
D: .
V: TRBV7-2
size: .